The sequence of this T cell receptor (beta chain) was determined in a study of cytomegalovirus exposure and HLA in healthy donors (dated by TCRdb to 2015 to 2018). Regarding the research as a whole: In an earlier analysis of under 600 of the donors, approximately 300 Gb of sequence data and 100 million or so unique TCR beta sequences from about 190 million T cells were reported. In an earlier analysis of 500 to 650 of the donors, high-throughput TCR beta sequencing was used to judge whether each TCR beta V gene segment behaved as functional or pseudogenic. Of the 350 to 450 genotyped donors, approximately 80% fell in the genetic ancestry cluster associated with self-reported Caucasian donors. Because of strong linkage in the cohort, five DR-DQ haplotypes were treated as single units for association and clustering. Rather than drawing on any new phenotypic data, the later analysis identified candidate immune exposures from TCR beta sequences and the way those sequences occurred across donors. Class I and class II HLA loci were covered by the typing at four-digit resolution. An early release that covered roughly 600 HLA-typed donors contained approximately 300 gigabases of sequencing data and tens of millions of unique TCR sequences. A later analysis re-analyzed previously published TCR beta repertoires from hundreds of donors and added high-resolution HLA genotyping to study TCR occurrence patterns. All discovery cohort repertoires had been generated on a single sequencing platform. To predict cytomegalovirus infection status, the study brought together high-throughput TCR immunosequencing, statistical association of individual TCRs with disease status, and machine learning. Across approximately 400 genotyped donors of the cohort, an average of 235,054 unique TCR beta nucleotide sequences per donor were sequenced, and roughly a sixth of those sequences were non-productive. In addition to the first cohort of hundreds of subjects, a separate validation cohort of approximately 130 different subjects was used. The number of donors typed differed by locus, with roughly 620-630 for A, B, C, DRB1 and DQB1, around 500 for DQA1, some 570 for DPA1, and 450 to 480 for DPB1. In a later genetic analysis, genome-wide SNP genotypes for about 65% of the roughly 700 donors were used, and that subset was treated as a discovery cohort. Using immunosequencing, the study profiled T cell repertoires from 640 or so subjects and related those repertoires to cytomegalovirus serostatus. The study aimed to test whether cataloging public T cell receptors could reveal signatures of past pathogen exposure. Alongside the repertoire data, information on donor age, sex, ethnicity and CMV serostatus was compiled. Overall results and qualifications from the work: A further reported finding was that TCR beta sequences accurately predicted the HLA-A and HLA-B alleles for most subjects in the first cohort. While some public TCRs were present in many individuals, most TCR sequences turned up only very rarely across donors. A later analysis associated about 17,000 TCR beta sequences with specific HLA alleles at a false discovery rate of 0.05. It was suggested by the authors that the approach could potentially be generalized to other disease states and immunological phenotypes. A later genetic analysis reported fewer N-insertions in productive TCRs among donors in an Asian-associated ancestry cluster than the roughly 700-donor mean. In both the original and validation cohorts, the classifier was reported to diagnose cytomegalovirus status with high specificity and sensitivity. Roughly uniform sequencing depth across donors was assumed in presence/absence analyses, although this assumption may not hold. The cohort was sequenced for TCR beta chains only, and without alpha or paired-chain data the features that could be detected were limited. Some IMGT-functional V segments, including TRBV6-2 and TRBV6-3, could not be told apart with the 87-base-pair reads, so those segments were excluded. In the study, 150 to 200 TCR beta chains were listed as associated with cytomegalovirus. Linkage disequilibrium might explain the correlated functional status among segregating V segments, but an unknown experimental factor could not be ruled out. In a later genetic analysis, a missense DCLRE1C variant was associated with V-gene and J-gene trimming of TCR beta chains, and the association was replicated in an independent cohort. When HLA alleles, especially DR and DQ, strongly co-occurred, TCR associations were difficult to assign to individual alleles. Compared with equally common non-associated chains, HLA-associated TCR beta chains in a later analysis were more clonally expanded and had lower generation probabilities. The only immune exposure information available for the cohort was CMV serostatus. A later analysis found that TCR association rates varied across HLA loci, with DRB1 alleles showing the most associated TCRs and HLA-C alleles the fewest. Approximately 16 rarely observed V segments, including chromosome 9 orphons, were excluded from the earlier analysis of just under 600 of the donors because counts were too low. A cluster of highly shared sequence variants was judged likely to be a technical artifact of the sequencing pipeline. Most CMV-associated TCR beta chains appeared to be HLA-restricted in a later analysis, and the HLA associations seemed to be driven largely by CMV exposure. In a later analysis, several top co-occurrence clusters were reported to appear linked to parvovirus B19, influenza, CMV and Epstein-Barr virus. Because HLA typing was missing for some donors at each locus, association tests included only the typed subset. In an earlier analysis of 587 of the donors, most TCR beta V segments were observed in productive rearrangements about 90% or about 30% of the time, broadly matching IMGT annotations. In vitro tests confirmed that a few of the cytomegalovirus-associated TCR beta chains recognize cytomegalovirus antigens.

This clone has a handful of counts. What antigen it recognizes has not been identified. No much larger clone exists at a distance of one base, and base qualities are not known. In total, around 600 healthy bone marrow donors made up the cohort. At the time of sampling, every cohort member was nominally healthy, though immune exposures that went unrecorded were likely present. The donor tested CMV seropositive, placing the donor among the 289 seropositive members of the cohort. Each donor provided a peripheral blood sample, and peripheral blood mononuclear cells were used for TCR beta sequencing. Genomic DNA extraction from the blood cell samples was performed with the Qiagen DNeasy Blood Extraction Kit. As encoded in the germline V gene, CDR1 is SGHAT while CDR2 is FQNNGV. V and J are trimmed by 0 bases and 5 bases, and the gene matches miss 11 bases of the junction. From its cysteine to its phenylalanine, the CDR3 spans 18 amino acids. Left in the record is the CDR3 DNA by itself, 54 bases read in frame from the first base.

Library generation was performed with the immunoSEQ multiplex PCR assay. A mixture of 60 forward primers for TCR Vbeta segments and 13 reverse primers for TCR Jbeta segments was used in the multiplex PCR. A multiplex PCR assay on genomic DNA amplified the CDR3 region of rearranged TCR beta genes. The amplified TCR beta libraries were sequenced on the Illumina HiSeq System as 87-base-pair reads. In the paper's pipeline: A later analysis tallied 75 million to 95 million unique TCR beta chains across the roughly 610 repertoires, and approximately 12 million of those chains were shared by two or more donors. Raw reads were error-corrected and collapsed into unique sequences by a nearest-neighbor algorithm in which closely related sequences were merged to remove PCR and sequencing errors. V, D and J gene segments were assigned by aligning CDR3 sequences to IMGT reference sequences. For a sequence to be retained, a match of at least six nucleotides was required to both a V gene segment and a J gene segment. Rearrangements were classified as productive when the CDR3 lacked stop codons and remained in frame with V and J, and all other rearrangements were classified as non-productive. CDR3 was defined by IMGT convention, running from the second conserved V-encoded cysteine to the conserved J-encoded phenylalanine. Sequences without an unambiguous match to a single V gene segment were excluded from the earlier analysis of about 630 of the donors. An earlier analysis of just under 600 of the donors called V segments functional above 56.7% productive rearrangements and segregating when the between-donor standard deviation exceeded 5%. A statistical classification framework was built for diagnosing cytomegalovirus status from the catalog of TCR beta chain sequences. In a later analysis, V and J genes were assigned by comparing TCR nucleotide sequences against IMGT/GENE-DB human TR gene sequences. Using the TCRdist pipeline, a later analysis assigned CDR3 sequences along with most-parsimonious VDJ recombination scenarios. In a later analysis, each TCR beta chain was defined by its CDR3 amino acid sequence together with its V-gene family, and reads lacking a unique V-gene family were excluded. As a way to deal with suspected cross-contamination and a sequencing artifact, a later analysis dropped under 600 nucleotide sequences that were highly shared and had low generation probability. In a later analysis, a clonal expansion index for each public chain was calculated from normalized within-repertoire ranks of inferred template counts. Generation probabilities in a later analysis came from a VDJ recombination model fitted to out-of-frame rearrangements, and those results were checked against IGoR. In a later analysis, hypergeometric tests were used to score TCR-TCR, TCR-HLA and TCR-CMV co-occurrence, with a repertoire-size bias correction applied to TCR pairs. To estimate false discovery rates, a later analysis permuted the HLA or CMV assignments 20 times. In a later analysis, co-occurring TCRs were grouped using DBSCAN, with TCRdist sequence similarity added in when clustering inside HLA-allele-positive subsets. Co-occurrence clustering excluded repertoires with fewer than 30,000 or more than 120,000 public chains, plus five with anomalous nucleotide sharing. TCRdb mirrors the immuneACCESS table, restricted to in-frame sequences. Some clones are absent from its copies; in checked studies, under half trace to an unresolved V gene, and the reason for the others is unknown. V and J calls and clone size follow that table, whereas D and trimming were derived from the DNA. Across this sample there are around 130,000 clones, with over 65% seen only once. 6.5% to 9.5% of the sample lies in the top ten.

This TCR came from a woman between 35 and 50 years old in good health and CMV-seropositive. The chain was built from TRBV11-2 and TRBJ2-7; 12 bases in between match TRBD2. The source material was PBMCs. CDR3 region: CASSLELPLAGGPNEQYF. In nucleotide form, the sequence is TGTGCCAGCAGCTTAGAGCTGCCGCTAGCGGGAGGGCCTAACGAGCAGTACTTC. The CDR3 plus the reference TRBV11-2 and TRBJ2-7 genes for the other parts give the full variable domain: EAGVAQSPRYKIIEKRQSVAFWCNPISGHATLYWYQQILGQGPKLLIQFQNNGVVDDSQLPKDRFSAERLKGVDSTLKIQPAKLEDSAVYLCASSLELPLAGGPNEQYFGPGTRLTVT.